This T cell receptor beta chain emerged from a study of blood T cell repertoires in COVID-19. Turning to the study itself: Samples of COVID-19 (acute and convalescent) were obtained from the United States, Italy and Spain. From T cells, B-cell-depleted T cells, or PBMCs came the material, which was cDNA or gDNA.

V lost 6 bases and J lost 0; bases outside the gene matches: 4. The CDR3 length is 14 residues. Germline-derived CDR1 and CDR2 are MNHEY and SVGEGT. In the source study's methods: Scientists estimated how many nucleated cells there were by amplifying reference gene primers. This table comes from immunoSEQ multiplex PCR, and its TCRdb copy is limited to in-frame clones, with some not included. That table gives V, J and clone size, and the DNA gave D and trimming. The sample includes a few hundred thousand clones, roughly 80% of them seen just once. This clonotype was sampled from a man aged 55 to 70 who had recovered from COVID-19. The chain has TRBV6-2 or TRBV6-3 and TRBJ1-2; 7 nucleotides match TRBD1. The sample comprised peripheral blood. CDR3 protein: CASSPTGANYGYTF. DNA of the CDR3: TGTGCCAGCAGCCCCACAGGGGCTAACTATGGCTACACCTTC.